The 17 T cell receptor beta chains listed next were all sequenced from one sample in a study of regulatory T cells in long-lasting Graves disease. Indicated time point: newly diagnosed GD, antithyroid drugs for less than 3 months. PBMC RNA served as the TCR library source. Assembly of TCR beta libraries relied on iRepertoire HTBI primers together with Arm-PCR of CDR3 regions. From the multiplex PCR reads, TCRdb called clonotypes with MiXCR, one entry per CDR3 protein. The sample carries approximately 360,000 distinct CDR3 sequences, 12% recorded once. This sample also belongs to another study, concerning T cells in Graves' hyperthyroidism and ophthalmopathy.

The sequenced sample was peripheral blood mononuclear cells (PBMCs), obtained at new diagnosis, from a patient treated with antithyroid drugs. All receptors derive from a woman aged 18 to 35 with Graves disease.

This clonotype was counted many times. This chain uses TRBV12-3 or TRBV12-4 with TRBJ2-7; 9 nucleotides match TRBD1. V shed 6 bases and J 7 bases; nucleotides not matched to a gene: 4. This CDR3 is 12 amino acids long. CDR3 residues: CASRGQGGEQYV. CDR3 bases: TGTGCCAGCAGGGGACAGGGCGGGGAGCAGTACGTC.

This clonotype was counted many times. V usage is TRBV3-1 and J usage is TRBJ2-3; 12 bases fit TRBD2. The germline gives CDR1 LGHDT, CDR2 YNNKEL (reference sequence). V lost 3 bases and J lost 4; bases outside the gene matches: 2. The CDR3 length is 15 residues. The CDR3 is CASSQLAGGPDTQYF. The CDR3 bases are TGTGCCAGCAGCCAGCTAGCGGGGGGGCCAGATACGCAGTATTTT.

This clonotype has a count of ten or more. Written as DNA, the CDR3 is TGTGCCAGCAGCTCCCTTGCGGGAGGGCCCTACGAGCAGTACTTC. Protein product: CASSSLAGGPYEQYF. The chain employs TRBV6-1 and TRBJ2-7, with 9 bases matching TRBD2. The CDR3 runs to 15 residues. CDR1 and CDR2 (germline): MNHNS, SASEGT. V lost 6 bases, J lost 2 bases, and 8 bases stayed unmatched.

CDR3 residues: CSASRLSNQPQHF. The CDR3 DNA follows: TGCAGTGCCTCCCGCCTCAGCAATCAGCCCCAGCATTTT. The genes are TRBV20-1 and TRBJ1-5; the D is unclear. V lost 6 bases to trimming and J lost 1 base, with 10 bases between them. The CDR3 is 13 residues long. The germline gives CDR1 DFQATT, CDR2 SNEGSKA (reference sequence).

This clonotype appeared many times. This chain connects TRBV3-1 to TRBJ1-2; tentative D call: TRBD1 (5 bases). Per germline, CDR1 LGHDT and CDR2 YNNKEL (reference sequence). The CDR3 has 16 residues. Trimming removed 0 bases from V and 5 bases from J, with 16 bases in between. The CDR3 reads CASSQDRGGTPYGYTF. In DNA form, the CDR3 reads TGTGCCAGCAGCCAAGATCGGGGGGGGACCCCTTATGGCTACACCTTC.

The table lists this clonotype with many counts. The V call is TRBV12-3 or TRBV12-4, the J call TRBJ2-1, with TRBD2 matching 12 bases. The J segment lost 9 bases and the V segment lost 4 bases, leaving 4 bases of the junction unmatched. The CDR3 loop spans 14 amino acids. This CDR3 is CASSSSGGAGEQFF. In nucleotides, the CDR3 is TGTGCCAGCAGTTCTAGCGGGGGGGCTGGTGAGCAGTTCTTC.

This clonotype was counted many times. This rearrangement joins TRBV6-5 to TRBJ2-5, with D tentatively TRBD1 (6 bases). The CDR3 loop spans 19 amino acids. V lost 3 bases to trimming and J lost 1 base, with 24 bases between them. Germline values: CDR1 MNHEY, CDR2 SVGAGI. Here the CDR3 DNA reads TGTGCCAGCAGTTATTCCCCCCCCAACAGGGCCGTACCCCAAGAGACCCAGTACTTC. Its protein is CASSYSPPNRAVPQETQYF.

This clonotype came up a few times. The chain recombines TRBV29-1 with TRBJ1-1; D is uncertain. V lost 3 bases and J lost 3, with 26 bases in between. CDR1 SQVTM and CDR2 ANQGSEA come from the germline V gene. This CDR3 comprises 18 residues. The CDR3 protein is CSVEFLGEHGGLYTEAFF. The CDR3 DNA is TGCAGCGTTGAGTTTTTAGGAGAGCATGGAGGGTTGTACACTGAAGCTTTCTTT.

This clonotype occurred a few times. V usage is TRBV6-2 or TRBV6-3 and J usage is TRBJ1-1; the D is unclear. The germline V gene has CDR1 MNHEY and CDR2 SVGEGT. Trimming stripped 7 bases from V and 4 bases from J, with 16 bases between. The CDR3 is made up of 14 amino acids. Written as DNA, the CDR3 is TGTGCCAGCAAACATGACCTTACGGGCACTGAAGCTTTCTTT. It yields the protein CASKHDLTGTEAFF.

This clonotype was picked up many times. The chain employs TRBV30 and TRBJ2-3; TRBD1 matches at 8 bases. CDR1 GTSNPN and CDR2 SVGIG come from the germline V gene (reference sequence). This CDR3 is 15 amino acids long. V was pared by 0 bases and J by 1 base, with 3 bases of the junction left unmatched. Here the CDR3 reads CAWSVLGQGTDTQYF. In nucleotides, the CDR3 is TGTGCCTGGAGTGTACTGGGACAGGGCACAGATACGCAGTATTTT.

This clonotype occurred a few times. The V gene is TRBV28, the J gene TRBJ1-2, with D tentatively TRBD1 (5 bases). CDR1 and CDR2 from the germline V gene are MDHEN and SYDVKM. Trimming took off 3 bases at V and 0 bases at J, with 14 bases between the two ends. The CDR3 runs 16 residues. Here the CDR3 DNA reads TGTGCCAGCAGTTTTGGCGTCAGGGTATCTAACTATGGCTACACCTTC. Protein: CASSFGVRVSNYGYTF.

In this sample, this clonotype turned up many times. The chain links TRBV12-3 or TRBV12-4 to TRBJ2-7, with TRBD1 matching over 8 bases. V was pared by 8 bases and J by 4 bases, with 7 bases of the junction left unmatched. CDR3 length: 13 residues. This CDR3 reads CASARDRFYEQYF. For the CDR3, the DNA is TGTGCCAGCGCGAGGGACAGGTTTTACGAGCAGTACTTC.

V is TRBV12-3 or TRBV12-4 and J is TRBJ2-2, with 12 positions matching TRBD2. V gave up 4 bases and J gave up 3 bases; unmatched junction bases: 3. CDR3 size: 16 residues. The CDR3, as DNA: TGTGCCAGCAGTTCCTGGACTAGCGGGGACACCGGGGAGCTGTTTTTT. As protein: CASSSWTSGDTGELFF.

In its sample, this clonotype was seen a few times. This chain connects TRBV7-9 to TRBJ2-2, with D possibly matching TRBD1 (5 bases). Trimming pared 5 bases from V and 1 base from J, leaving 8 bases between. This CDR3 has 14 amino acids. The V gene's germline CDR1 is SEHNR and CDR2 FQNEAQ (reference sequence). Written as DNA, the CDR3 is TGTGCCAGCAGCATCAGGGAGAACACCGGGGAGCTGTTTTTT. Translating gives CASSIRENTGELFF.

This clonotype showed up just a few times. The V and J genes are TRBV20-1 and TRBJ2-5; D not resolved. There are 13 residues in the CDR3. The germline gives CDR1 DFQATT, CDR2 SNEGSKA (reference sequence). The V and J ends lost 6 bases and 1 base respectively, with 12 bases between them. The CDR3 protein is CSANRASQETQYF. CDR3 coding DNA: TGCAGTGCCAACCGGGCTAGCCAAGAGACCCAGTACTTC.

This clonotype has more than one count but fewer than ten. The rearrangement joins TRBV10-3 to TRBJ1-4; possibly TRBD1 for D (5 bases). Trimming cost V 3 bases and J 7 bases, with 15 bases left between them. CDR1 is ENHRY, CDR2 SYGVKD, per germline. There are 15 residues in the CDR3. CDR3 sequence reads: CAISETGGEGEKLFF. Here the CDR3 DNA reads TGTGCCATCAGTGAAACGGGGGGTGAAGGTGAAAAACTGTTTTTT.

This clonotype was picked up many times. The V call is TRBV28, the J call TRBJ1-1; unclear D gene. The V gene lost 9 bases and the J gene lost 1 base, with 9 bases spanning the gap. Germline V CDR1 and CDR2: MDHEN, SYDVKM. The CDR3 is 12 residues long. The chain's CDR3 is CASQDPNTEAFF. CDR3 DNA sequence: TGTGCCAGTCAGGACCCGAACACTGAAGCTTTCTTT.